Sequencing of this TCR beta chain was carried out in a study of cytomegalovirus exposure and HLA in healthy donors. Across the whole study: A prior study identified just under 120 million unique TCR beta sequences from roughly 180 million T cells. General observations from the study: The majority of TCR sequences were rare, yet some public TCRs appeared in many donors. HLA alleles were associated with fewer than 20,000 TCR beta sequences in a later analysis at 0.05 false discovery rate. Presence/absence analyses took donor sequencing depth as roughly uniform.

Primers: 60 Vbeta forward and 13 Jbeta reverse. Measured with immunoSEQ multiplex PCR; TCRdb has only the in-frame clones, and not every one. Of about 120,000 clones in the sample, about 79% are singletons; the top ten hold around 3%. Germline CDR1 is MDHEN and CDR2 is SYDVKM. The CDR3 is 14 amino acids. Trimming removed 3 bases at V and 8 bases at J, with 13 bases between. As for this clone: Its matching antigen is unknown.

The clonotype was recovered from a woman in her fifties or sixties in good health and CMV-seronegative. The chain couples TRBV28 to TRBJ1-4, with D perhaps matching TRBD1 (6 bases). The sample consisted of PBMCs. CDR3 protein: CASSFYRVGEKLFF. For the CDR3, the DNA is TGTGCCAGCAGTTTCTACAGGGTTGGAGAAAAACTGTTTTTT.